These 25 T cell receptor beta chains share one sample of origin, sequenced in a study of vaccination and CD4 T cells after COVID-19. Sequenced with the Oncomine TCR Beta short-read assay was DNA taken from cultured CD4+ T cells. TCRdb independently ran MiXCR on the PCR reads; one entry per CDR3 protein. The sample has roughly 4,700 distinct CDR3 sequences, around three quarters seen once; the top ten hold about 50%. No antigens are known for them. Sample treatment: roughly 10-day PBMC culture with coronavirus spike peptide pools or control peptides (ViraFEST assay). The source material was CD4+ T cells from blood, cultured in vitro. These receptors all stem from a human donor who had recovered from COVID-19.

Only one count was recorded for this clonotype. The V call is TRBV20-1, the J call TRBJ2-3, with D maybe TRBD2 (5 bases). The V gene's germline CDR1 is DFQATT and CDR2 SNEGSKA (reference sequence). Deletions cut 3 bases from V and 7 bases from J, with 20 bases between. This CDR3 is built from 15 residues. CDR3 bases: TGCAGTGCTAGTCCGGCTGCAGAGGGCAGTAATACGCAGTATTTT. Translation gives CSASPAAEGSNTQYF.

This chain links TRBV7-2 with TRBJ2-7; 11 positions agree with TRBD2. Losses at the gene ends were 5 bases for V and 2 bases for J; bases not matched to a gene: 5. Germline values: CDR1 SGHTA, CDR2 FQGNSA. The CDR3 length is 15 residues. The CDR3 DNA sequence: TGTGCCAGCAGCCTGACTAGCGGGACCACCTACGAGCAGTACTTC. Translated, it gives CASSLTSGTTYEQYF.

V and J are TRBV15 and TRBJ2-7; 12 positions match TRBD1. The V gene's germline CDR1 is LNHNV and CDR2 YYDKDF (reference sequence). The V segment lost 1 base and the J segment 6 bases; nucleotides outside the gene matches: 1. The CDR3 consists of 14 residues. The CDR3 bases are TGTGCCACCAGCAGAGGGGGACAGGGGGCCGAGCAGTACTTC. This gives the protein CATSRGGQGAEQYF.

This clonotype was detected once. The genes are TRBV29-1 and TRBJ1-2, with 9 bases matching TRBD1. Trimming removed 4 bases from V and 1 base from J; junction bases left unmatched: 7. Germline V CDR1 and CDR2: SQVTM, ANQGSEA. This CDR3 has 15 residues. CDR3 bases: TGCAGCGTTGGAAAGGGGACAGGGTTTAACTATGGCTACACCTTC. Translation gives CSVGKGTGFNYGYTF. Variable domain in full (rest from reference TRBV29-1 and TRBJ1-2): SAVISQKPSRDICQRGTSLTIQCQVDSQVTMMFWYRQQPGQSLTLIATANQGSEATYESGFVIDKFPISRPNLTFSTLTVSNMSPEDSSIYLCSVGKGTGFNYGYTFGSGTRLTVV.

The V gene is TRBV20-1, the J gene TRBJ1-2; D not resolved. CDR3 size: 12 residues. Germline CDR1 and CDR2: DFQATT and SNEGSKA (reference sequence). Deletions cut 3 bases from V and 1 base from J, with 6 bases between. The CDR3 here is CSASVSNYGYTF. In nucleotides, the CDR3 is TGCAGTGCTAGTGTCAGTAACTATGGCTACACCTTC.

This clonotype was seen just once. The chain joins TRBV4-2 to TRBJ1-5, with D hard to call. The germline CDR1 and CDR2 sequences are LGHNA and YNFKEQ. CDR3 size: 13 residues. V was trimmed by 0 bases and J by 4 bases, leaving 4 bases between them. Here the CDR3 reads CASSQDRNQPQHF. The CDR3 coding sequence is TGTGCCAGCAGCCAAGACAGGAATCAGCCCCAGCATTTT.

Worth noting for this clonotype: A far larger clone is a single base away, which makes a read error likely. V is TRBV10-3 and J is TRBJ1-1; D is unclear. Germline V gene data show CDR1 as ENHRY and CDR2 as SYGVKD. CDR3 size: 13 residues. V was shortened by 10 bases and J by 1 base, with 13 bases between the two germline ends. The CDR3 DNA reads TGTGCCAGCAGCATAACACGGAACACTGAAGCTTTCTTT. Translating it yields CASSITRNTEAFF.

The chain joins TRBV20-1 to TRBJ1-2; tentative D call: TRBD1 (6 bases). V shed 7 bases and J shed 0 bases, with 9 bases lying between them. CDR1 is DFQATT, CDR2 SNEGSKA, per germline (reference sequence). The CDR3 has 12 residues. The CDR3 is CSVRGANYGYTF. The CDR3 region has the DNA TGCAGTGTGAGGGGGGCTAACTATGGCTACACCTTC.

The rearrangement uses TRBV20-1 and TRBJ2-5; weak D call: TRBD1 (5 bases). The CDR3 spans 15 residues. Germline V gene lookup returns CDR1 DFQATT and CDR2 SNEGSKA (reference sequence). Trimming shortened V by 0 bases and J by 0 bases, and 11 bases separated the two germline ends. In nucleotides, the CDR3 is TGCAGTGCTAGAGATCCCAGGGCGGACCAAGAGACCCAGTACTTC. It translates to CSARDPRADQETQYF.

This clonotype was picked up one time. J is TRBJ1-2 and V is TRBV6-1; D is undetermined. The CDR3 runs to 14 residues. V dropped 10 bases and J dropped 3 bases, with 18 bases sitting between them. Germline CDR1 is MNHNS and CDR2 is SASEGT. CDR3 nucleotide sequence: TGTGCCACCGCCTCTGCCGGGGAGGACTATGGCTACACCTTC. Amino acid sequence: CATASAGEDYGYTF.

The genes are TRBV10-3 and TRBJ2-1; the match to TRBD2 covers 8 bases. V lost 10 bases and J lost 5; bases outside the gene matches: 13. The CDR3 contains 15 residues. The germline V gene encodes CDR1 ENHRY and CDR2 SYGVKD. The CDR3 reads CATSGGQPGDNEQFF. Here the CDR3 DNA reads TGTGCCACCTCGGGGGGGCAACCCGGGGACAATGAGCAGTTCTTC.

The chain employs TRBV12-3 or TRBV12-4 and TRBJ2-7; 8 nucleotides match TRBD1. There are 15 residues in the CDR3. The V and J ends lost 6 bases and 6 bases, in that order; junction bases with no gene match: 13. CDR3 in amino acids: CASSDRTGKEFEQYF. DNA of the CDR3: TGTGCCAGCAGCGACAGGACAGGGAAGGAGTTCGAGCAGTACTTC.

This chain joins TRBV6-5 and TRBJ2-3; D gene ambiguous. Germline assignment: CDR1 MNHEY and CDR2 SVGAGI. The ends were cut back, 0 bases at V and 8 bases at J, with 12 bases in the middle. CDR3 length equals 14 residues. The CDR3 DNA sequence: TGTGCCAGCAGTTACTCGATTGATGGGCGTACGCAGTATTTT. Encoded protein: CASSYSIDGRTQYF.

This rearrangement joins TRBV7-3 to TRBJ2-5; D might be TRBD1 (6 bases). The length of the CDR3 is 15 residues. V lost 4 bases to trimming and J lost 1 base, with 13 bases between them. CDR1 is SGHTA and CDR2 is FQGTGA in the germline V gene. CDR3 amino acids: CASSSSGAVQETQYF. The CDR3 DNA is TGTGCCAGCAGCTCCTCAGGGGCTGTCCAAGAGACCCAGTACTTC.

The genes are TRBV15 and TRBJ1-5; no firm D call. V dropped 3 bases and J dropped 3 bases, with 6 bases sitting between them. CDR1 is LNHNV and CDR2 is YYDKDF in the germline V gene (reference sequence). The CDR3 has 13 amino acids. CDR3 nucleotides: TGTGCCACCAGCAGTTACCCCAATCAGCCCCAGCATTTT. Amino acid sequence: CATSSYPNQPQHF.

This sequence joins TRBV7-2 and TRBJ1-1; D unclear. Germline CDR1 reads SGHTA; CDR2 reads FQGNSA. CDR3 length: 15 residues. V lost 1 base and J 5 bases, leaving 14 bases between the germline ends. CDR3: CASSLDPSGPTEAFF. The DNA for the CDR3 is TGTGCCAGCAGCTTAGATCCGTCCGGACCGACTGAAGCTTTCTTT.

The chain combines TRBV7-9 with TRBJ1-1; TRBD1 matches at 7 bases. Germline values: CDR1 SEHNR, CDR2 FQNEAQ (reference sequence). The length of the CDR3 is 13 residues. V shed 8 bases, J shed 1 base, and the junction held 4 bases outside the gene matches. This CDR3 reads CASVRGANTEAFF. CDR3 coding DNA: TGTGCCAGCGTCAGGGGGGCGAACACTGAAGCTTTCTTT.

The genes are TRBV6-1 and TRBJ1-2, with 9 nucleotides matching TRBD1. V lost 4 bases, J lost 4 bases, and 10 bases stayed unmatched. Germline V CDR1 and CDR2: MNHNS, SASEGT. The CDR3 spans 16 residues. The CDR3 is CASSVLPGQGSYGYTF. The CDR3 nucleotides read TGTGCCAGCAGTGTCTTACCGGGACAGGGCAGCTATGGCTACACCTTC.

This clonotype has more than one count but fewer than ten. This chain connects TRBV20-1 to TRBJ2-3; D might be TRBD1 (5 bases). V dropped 8 bases and J dropped 5 bases, with 11 bases sitting between them. Germline loops: CDR1 DFQATT, CDR2 SNEGSKA (reference sequence). The CDR3 spans 11 residues. CDR3: CSTSGLDTQYF. In nucleotides, the CDR3 is TGCAGTACCTCAGGGCTAGATACGCAGTATTTT.

The V and J genes are TRBV20-1 and TRBJ2-7; no clear D. Trimming removed 0 bases from V and 2 bases from J, with 8 bases in between. Germline loops: CDR1 DFQATT, CDR2 SNEGSKA (reference sequence). CDR3 size: 13 residues. The CDR3 reads CSARDLTAYEQYF. The CDR3 nucleotides are TGCAGTGCTAGAGATCTTACAGCCTACGAGCAGTACTTC.

The chain couples TRBV6-5 to TRBJ1-2; D might be TRBD1 (6 bases). Germline V lookup: CDR1 MNHEY, CDR2 SVGAGI. The CDR3 spans 14 residues. V was trimmed by 0 bases and J by 6 bases, leaving 11 bases between them. The CDR3 region has the DNA TGTGCCAGCAGTTACTCTGGGCAGGGGAATGGCTACACCTTC. It yields the protein CASSYSGQGNGYTF.

CDR3 in DNA: TGTGCCTCCTCGACAGGGAGTGGAGGCTACACCTTC. This codes for CASSTGSGGYTF. V and J are TRBV24-1 and TRBJ1-2, with TRBD1 matching over 7 bases. Germline CDR1 is KGHDR and CDR2 is SFDVKD. V shed 12 bases, J shed 8 bases, and the junction held 11 bases outside the gene matches. CDR3 length: 12 residues.

The rearrangement uses TRBV20-1 and TRBJ2-3; D gene unclear. V lost 1 base, J lost 0 bases, and 8 bases lay in between. The CDR3 length is 14 residues. Germline lookup yields CDR1 DFQATT and CDR2 SNEGSKA (reference sequence). Written as DNA, the CDR3 is TGCAGTGCTAGAGCCCCCCTCAGCACAGATACGCAGTATTTT. This gives the protein CSARAPLSTDTQYF.

The chain combines TRBV10-3 with TRBJ1-6; TRBD1 might be the D (6 bases). The germline gives CDR1 ENHRY, CDR2 SYGVKD. V lost 7 bases and J 10 bases, leaving 20 bases between the germline ends. The CDR3 length is 15 residues. CDR3 protein: CAITSGAQGKSPLHF. DNA for the CDR3: TGTGCCATCACCTCAGGTGCCCAGGGGAAATCACCCCTCCACTTT.

The genes are TRBV6-1 and TRBJ1-5; a weak D match, TRBD1 (5 bases). The germline CDR1 and CDR2 sequences are MNHNS and SASEGT. Trimming removed 11 bases from V and 5 bases from J, with 10 bases in between. This CDR3 has 11 residues. The CDR3 DNA reads TGTGCCTCCGGGACCTATCAGCCCCAGCATTTT. It is translated as CASGTYQPQHF.